The clone carrying this T cell receptor (beta chain) was recorded only once. Losses at the gene ends were 5 bases for V and 0 bases for J; bases not matched to a gene: 8. The CDR3 has 16 residues. Per the germline V gene, CDR1 is LNHDA and CDR2 is SQIVND (reference sequence). The source of the sample is a study of blood T cell repertoires in COVID-19. TCRdb keeps only in-frame clones here, not all; method: immunoSEQ multiplex PCR. The sample contains fewer than 50,000 clones, 55% to 75% of which appear only once. The J gene is TRBJ2-3, the V gene TRBV19, with 7 bases lining up with TRBD1. The clonotype comes from a man older than 75 with acute or convalescent COVID-19. The sequencing input was peripheral blood. DNA for the CDR3: TGTGCCAGTAGTCGACAGGGCCCACAAAGCACAGATACGCAGTATTTT. It specifies CASSRQGPQSTDTQYF.